The 28 T cell receptor beta chains reported below all come from one sample, sequenced in a study of shared T cell receptors in the human thymus. Assay: immunoSEQ multiplex PCR; the TCRdb copy retains only in-frame clones and omits some. The profile shows 500,000 to 850,000 clones, around 87% of them singletons. The same data also contributed to another study, on human thymus T cells.

Input material: thymocytes. The receptors were gathered from a boy in the first two years of life with a congenital heart defect.

This chain links TRBV27 with TRBJ2-1; D gene ambiguous. The CDR3 contains 13 residues. CDR1 MNHEY and CDR2 SMNVEV come from the germline V gene (reference sequence). Trimming took 2 bases from V and 11 from J, leaving 13 bases between them. CDR3 bases: TGTGCCAGCAGTTTACTCAGCAGCGAAAAGCAGTTCTTC. This codes for CASSLLSSEKQFF.

This chain links TRBV18 with TRBJ2-5; TRBD2 might be the D (6 bases). The germline V gene encodes CDR1 KGHSH and CDR2 LQKENI. Trimming took off 4 bases at V and 4 bases at J, with 16 bases between the two ends. The CDR3 length is 15 residues. The CDR3 nucleotides are TGTGCCAGCTCACGAAAGGAGGGACCCGGAGAGACCCAGTACTTC. This gives the protein CASSRKEGPGETQYF.

This chain uses TRBV19 with TRBJ2-2; 12 positions match TRBD1. In germline, CDR1 is LNHDA, CDR2 SQIVND (reference sequence). V dropped 10 bases and J dropped 4; count of bases not matched to a gene: 19. This CDR3 spans 19 amino acids. CDR3 in DNA: TGTGCCACTCTACGCTCCGGGACAGGGGGCATTATGGTCACCGGGGAGCTGTTTTTT. Protein: CATLRSGTGGIMVTGELFF.

The V gene is TRBV7-9, the J gene TRBJ2-4, with D perhaps TRBD2 (7 bases). The CDR3 sequence is 13 residues long. Trimming shortened V by 2 bases and J by 9 bases, and 11 bases separated the two germline ends. Per germline, CDR1 SEHNR and CDR2 FQNEAQ (reference sequence). The CDR3 is CASSLYREGIQYF. CDR3 DNA sequence: TGTGCCAGCAGCTTATACAGGGAGGGCATTCAGTACTTC.

This chain joins TRBV27 and TRBJ2-2, with D unclear. Trimming removed 8 bases from V and 0 bases from J, with 7 bases in between. The CDR3 totals 13 residues. Looked up from germline, CDR1 is MNHEY and CDR2 is SMNVEV (reference sequence). The CDR3, as DNA: TGTGCCAGCTATAATTCGAACACCGGGGAGCTGTTTTTT. This gives the protein CASYNSNTGELFF.

The chain links TRBV18 to TRBJ2-7, with D unclear. The CDR3 loop spans 14 amino acids. The ends were cut back, 3 bases at V and 4 bases at J, with 13 bases in the middle. Germline CDR1 and CDR2: KGHSH and LQKENI. For the CDR3, the DNA is TGTGCCAGCTCACCCACCCGGTACGGGTACGAGCAGTACTTC. This gives the protein CASSPTRYGYEQYF.

J is TRBJ2-7 and V is TRBV4-3, with a tentative D call TRBD2 (7 bases). Trimming removed 0 bases at V and 2 bases at J, with 32 bases between. CDR1 and CDR2 (germline): LGHNA, YSLEER. This CDR3 spans 22 amino acids. Here the CDR3 reads CASSQDRTTAGDGEGGPYEQYF. CDR3 DNA: TGCGCCAGCAGCCAAGATCGGACAACGGCAGGGGATGGAGAGGGGGGGCCCTACGAGCAGTACTTC.

The rearrangement joins TRBV30 to TRBJ2-1; TRBD2 might be the D (6 bases). The CDR3 covers 13 residues. The germline V gene encodes CDR1 GTSNPN and CDR2 SVGIG (reference sequence). Trimming took off 7 bases at V and 3 bases at J, with 13 bases between the two ends. The CDR3 sequence is CAFLARNYNEQFF. CDR3 in DNA: TGTGCCTTTCTAGCGCGAAACTACAATGAGCAGTTCTTC. Looking up the rest from reference TRBV30 and TRBJ2-1 gives the full variable domain: SQTIHQWPATLVQPVGSPLSLECTVEGTSNPNLYWYRQAAGRGLQLLFYSVGIGQISSEVPQNLSASRPQDRQFILSSKKLLLSDSGFYLCAFLARNYNEQFFGPGTRLTVL.

V and J are TRBV7-6 and TRBJ2-4; D unresolved. Germline assignment: CDR1 SGHVS and CDR2 FNYEAQ. The CDR3 totals 15 residues. Trimming shortened V by 2 bases and J by 0 bases, and 8 bases separated the two germline ends. In DNA, the CDR3 is TGTGCCAGCAGCTTAAGCGCCGGAGCCAAAAACATTCAGTACTTC. It specifies CASSLSAGAKNIQYF.

The table lists this clone with a count of one. The chain joins TRBV7-9 to TRBJ1-1, with D unclear. Trimming shortened V by 2 bases and J by 2 bases, and 6 bases separated the two germline ends. CDR3 length equals 13 residues. Germline CDR1 is SEHNR and CDR2 is FQNEAQ (reference sequence). CDR3 DNA: TGTGCCAGCAGCTTACTGACTAACACTGAAGCTTTCTTT. Encoded protein: CASSLLTNTEAFF.

The genes are TRBV28 and TRBJ1-5; 10 nucleotides match TRBD1. Germline V lookup: CDR1 MDHEN, CDR2 SYDVKM. This CDR3 comprises 15 residues. The V and J ends lost 3 bases and 6 bases, in that order; junction bases with no gene match: 5. The CDR3 reads CASSLADRGGQPQHF. CDR3 in DNA: TGTGCCAGCAGTTTGGCGGACAGGGGGGGTCAGCCCCAGCATTTT.

V usage is TRBV5-1 and J usage is TRBJ1-2; no clear D gene. Trimming left V 3 bases short and J 5 bases short, with 14 bases between. The CDR3 runs to 14 residues. Looked up from germline, CDR1 is SGHRS and CDR2 is YFSETQ. CDR3 sequence (DNA): TGCGCCAGCAGCTCAGAGGGAAGTCGGTATGGCTACACCTTC. This codes for CASSSEGSRYGYTF.

This clone appeared a few times. V and J are TRBV4-3 and TRBJ1-1, with a tentative D call TRBD1 (6 bases). The CDR3 is made up of 15 amino acids. V was trimmed by 5 bases and J by 3 bases, leaving 16 bases between them. Germline V gene lookup returns CDR1 LGHNA and CDR2 YSLEER. In DNA, the CDR3 is TGCGCCAGCAGCTATACCTCACAGGGCCACACTGAAGCTTTCTTT. Translating gives CASSYTSQGHTEAFF.

The V and J genes are TRBV16 and TRBJ1-6; D uncertain. The CDR3 has 18 amino acids. The V end was cut by 4 bases, the J end by 6 bases, with 22 bases between. Germline values: CDR1 KGHSY, CDR2 FQNENV. The CDR3 nucleotides are TGTGCCAGCAGCCGTGCGTACCGGTCCGAACAGATTAATTCACCCCTCCACTTT. Translated: CASSRAYRSEQINSPLHF. Drawing the rest from reference TRBV16 and TRBJ1-6, the complete variable domain is GEEVAQTPKHLVRGEGQKAKLYCAPIKGHSYVFWYQQVLKNEFKFLISFQNENVFDETGMPKERFSAKCLPNSPCSLEIQATKLEDSAVYFCASSRAYRSEQINSPLHFGNGTRLTVT.

This sequence joins TRBV19 and TRBJ1-1; D remains ambiguous. V dropped 5 bases and J dropped 6 bases, with 7 bases sitting between them. Germline CDR1 is LNHDA and CDR2 is SQIVND (reference sequence). The CDR3 is made up of 11 amino acids. The CDR3 DNA is TGTGCCAGTAGTGTTCGGGCTGAAGCTTTCTTT. Its translation is CASSVRAEAFF.

V is TRBV4-1 and J is TRBJ1-5; D ambiguous. CDR1 is MGHRA, CDR2 YSYEKL, per germline. CDR3 length equals 15 residues. V was shortened by 1 base and J by 7 bases, with 14 bases between the two germline ends. The CDR3 spells CASSQGVGRRQPQHF. The CDR3 DNA reads TGCGCCAGCAGCCAAGGTGTAGGGAGGAGACAGCCCCAGCATTTT.

This clone has more than one count but fewer than ten. This chain joins TRBV28 and TRBJ1-5; D is possibly TRBD1 (6 bases). The V end lost 6 bases, the J end lost 0 bases, and 9 bases lay between the germline ends. The CDR3 consists of 14 residues. The germline CDR1 and CDR2 sequences are MDHEN and SYDVKM. The DNA of the CDR3 is TGTGCCAGCAGCCGACAGGATAGCAATCAGCCCCAGCATTTT. Translated, it gives CASSRQDSNQPQHF.

V is TRBV18 and J is TRBJ2-2; no definite D call. The CDR3 totals 17 residues. With 3 bases removed from V and 0 bases from J, the gap between germline ends came to 14 bases. Per the germline V gene, CDR1 is KGHSH and CDR2 is LQKENI. The CDR3: CASSPVSEPANTGELFF. The CDR3 nucleotides read TGTGCCAGCTCACCTGTGAGCGAGCCTGCGAACACCGGGGAGCTGTTTTTT.

This CDR3 reads CASSLKREVADTQYF. CDR3 bases: TGTGCCAGCAGCTTGAAGCGGGAAGTTGCAGATACGCAGTATTTT. The chain uses TRBV5-4 and TRBJ2-3; TRBD2 agrees at 7 bases. Germline CDR1 SGHNT, CDR2 YYREEE (reference sequence). After removal of 1 base from V and 4 bases from J, the junction contained 6 bases not matched to a gene. This CDR3 comprises 15 residues.

The V gene is TRBV30, the J gene TRBJ1-5; TRBD1 agrees at 7 bases. After removal of 2 bases from V and 4 bases from J, the junction contained 5 bases not matched to a gene. Germline CDR1 and CDR2: GTSNPN and SVGIG (reference sequence). The CDR3 extends over 14 amino acids. The CDR3, as DNA: TGTGCCTGGAGTCGCAGGGGGAGAAATCAGCCCCAGCATTTT. This gives the protein CAWSRRGRNQPQHF. The variable domain in full, with the rest retrieved from reference TRBV30 and TRBJ1-5, is SQTIHQWPATLVQPVGSPLSLECTVEGTSNPNLYWYRQAAGRGLQLLFYSVGIGQISSEVPQNLSASRPQDRQFILSSKKLLLSDSGFYLCAWSRRGRNQPQHFGDGTRLSIL.

The chain uses TRBV7-3 and TRBJ1-1, with 8 positions matching TRBD1. J gave up 0 bases and V 4 bases, and 10 bases lay outside the gene matches. CDR3 length equals 17 residues. CDR1 is SGHTA, CDR2 FQGTGA, per germline. CDR3 sequence: CASSYTGGPVMNTEAFF. The CDR3 DNA reads TGTGCCAGCAGCTACACAGGGGGGCCCGTCATGAACACTGAAGCTTTCTTT.

The V and J genes are TRBV27 and TRBJ1-2; 10 nucleotides match TRBD1. J was trimmed by 10 bases and V by 5 bases; bases with no gene match: 7. The CDR3 runs to 13 residues. CDR1 MNHEY and CDR2 SMNVEV come from the germline V gene (reference sequence). The CDR3 DNA is TGTGCCAGCAGTCTGTGGGACAGGGGAAACTACACCTTC. This codes for CASSLWDRGNYTF.

The sample holds one count of this clone. The chain is built from TRBV15 and TRBJ2-3; 9 bases agree with TRBD2. V trimming: 1 base; J trimming: 4 bases; junction bases outside the gene matches: 9. Germline V CDR1 and CDR2: LNHNV, YYDKDF (reference sequence). The length of the CDR3 is 17 residues. This chain's CDR3 is CATSRGGASGNSDTQYF. CDR3 in DNA: TGTGCCACCAGCAGAGGCGGGGCTAGCGGGAACTCAGATACGCAGTATTTT.

The CDR3 DNA reads as TGTGCCAGCAGCTTCCAGGGGGCGCAAAGTGAAAAACTGTTTTTT. This translates into CASSFQGAQSEKLFF. This chain uses TRBV11-2 with TRBJ1-4; 8 bases agree with TRBD1. Germline CDR1 reads SGHAT; CDR2 reads FQNNGV. Germline trimming cut 3 bases from V and 7 bases from J; bases unmatched to any gene: 7. This CDR3 contains 15 residues.

This clone has more than one count but fewer than ten. The chain links TRBV6-5 to TRBJ1-1; TRBD1 might be the D (6 bases). V was clipped by 4 bases and J by 1 base, with 13 bases between them. The CDR3 consists of 15 residues. Germline-derived CDR1 and CDR2 are MNHEY and SVGAGI. CDR3 nucleotides: TGTGCCAGCAGTTCTCCAGGGGCGTCGAACACTGAAGCTTTCTTT. Residues: CASSSPGASNTEAFF.

Points on this clone: Other nucleotide sequences in the sample specify the same CDR3. This sequence joins TRBV9 and TRBJ1-2; the D is unclear. CDR3 length: 13 residues. Trimming cost V 4 bases and J 3 bases, with 10 bases left between them. In germline, CDR1 is SGDLS, CDR2 YYNGEE. CDR3 sequence: CASSPLGDYGYTF. CDR3 bases: TGTGCCAGCAGCCCCCTCGGGGACTATGGCTACACCTTC.

This clone was seen a single time. The chain recombines TRBV29-1 with TRBJ1-5, with D possibly TRBD1 on 5 matching bases. V was cut by 4 bases and J by 7 bases, with 8 bases left in between. The CDR3 runs 11 residues. Germline lookup yields CDR1 SQVTM and CDR2 ANQGSEA. The CDR3 bases are TGCAGCGTTGTTCGGGGGCAGCCCCAGCATTTT. This encodes CSVVRGQPQHF.

This clone was detected once. The CDR3 DNA sequence: TGTGCCAGTACAGACCGGGACATTATCATTAAGGGCTATGGCTACACCTTC. Protein product: CASTDRDIIIKGYGYTF. The chain employs TRBV19 and TRBJ1-2, with D perhaps matching TRBD1 (6 bases). Per germline, CDR1 LNHDA and CDR2 SQIVND (reference sequence). This CDR3 contains 17 residues. Between the trimmed V and J ends, which lost 7 bases and 4 bases, there was a span of 25 bases.